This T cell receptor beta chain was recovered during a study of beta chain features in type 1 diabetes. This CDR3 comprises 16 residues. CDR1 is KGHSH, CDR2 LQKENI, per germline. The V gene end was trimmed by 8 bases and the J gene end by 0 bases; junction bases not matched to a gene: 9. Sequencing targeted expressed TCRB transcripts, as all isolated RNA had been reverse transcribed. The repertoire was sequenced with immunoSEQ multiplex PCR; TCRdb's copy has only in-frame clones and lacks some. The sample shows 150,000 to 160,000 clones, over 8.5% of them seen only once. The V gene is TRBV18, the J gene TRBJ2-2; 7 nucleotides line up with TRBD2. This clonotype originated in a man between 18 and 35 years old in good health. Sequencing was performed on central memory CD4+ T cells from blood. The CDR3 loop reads CASPREVSTNTGELFF. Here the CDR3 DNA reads TGTGCCAGCCCTCGGGAGGTATCTACGAACACCGGGGAGCTGTTTTTT.